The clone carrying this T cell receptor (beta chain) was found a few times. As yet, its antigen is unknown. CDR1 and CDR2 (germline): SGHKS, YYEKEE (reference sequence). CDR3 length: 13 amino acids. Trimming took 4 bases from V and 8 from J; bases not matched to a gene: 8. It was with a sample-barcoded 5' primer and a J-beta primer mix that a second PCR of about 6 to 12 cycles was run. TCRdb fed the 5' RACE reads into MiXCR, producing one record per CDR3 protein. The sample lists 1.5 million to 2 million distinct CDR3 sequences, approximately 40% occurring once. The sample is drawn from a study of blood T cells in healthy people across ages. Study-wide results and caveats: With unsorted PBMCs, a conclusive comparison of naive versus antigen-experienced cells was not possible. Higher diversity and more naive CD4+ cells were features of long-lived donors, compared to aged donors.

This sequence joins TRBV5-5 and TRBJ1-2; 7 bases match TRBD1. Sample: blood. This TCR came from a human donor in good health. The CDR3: CASSPQGEGGYTF. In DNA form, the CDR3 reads TGTGCCAGCAGCCCTCAGGGGGAGGGGGGCTACACCTTC.